The 19 T cell receptor beta chains below were found in one sample sequenced in a study of T-cell memory formation after mild COVID-19. TCRdb itself ran the 5' RACE reads through MiXCR, one entry per CDR3 protein. The sample records fewer than 650,000 distinct CDR3 sequences, around 16% being singletons. The material sequenced was PBMCs or a T cell subset sorted from them (not recorded which). Receptors originate from an adult woman who had mild COVID-19 (a few samples of this study predate the infection). Cell type and time point are not known.

The rearrangement joins TRBV30 to TRBJ2-5, with D possibly being TRBD1 (5 bases). This CDR3 contains 14 residues. The ends were cut back, 4 bases at V and 5 bases at J, with 17 bases in the middle. The germline CDR1 and CDR2 sequences are GTSNPN and SVGIG (reference sequence). The DNA for the CDR3 is TGTGCCTGGATTCTCAATAGGGGTGGGGAGACCCAGTACTTC. Translating gives CAWILNRGGETQYF.

The chain links TRBV4-2 to TRBJ2-6; 7 positions agree with TRBD2. Germline V lookup: CDR1 LGHNA, CDR2 YNFKEQ. J gave up 4 bases and V 2 bases, and 14 bases lay outside the gene matches. CDR3 length: 19 amino acids. The CDR3 reads CASSQFWTRVTPGANVLTF. The CDR3 DNA reads TGTGCCAGCAGCCAATTCTGGACTAGAGTGACTCCGGGGGCCAACGTCCTGACTTTC.

This clonotype was seen a handful of times. The rearrangement uses TRBV5-1 and TRBJ1-1, with 11 bases that match TRBD1. Germline values: CDR1 SGHRS, CDR2 YFSETQ. V gave up 5 bases and J gave up 4 bases; unmatched junction bases: 7. The CDR3 has 15 residues. In DNA, the CDR3 is TGCGCCAGCAGTCAAACCGGGACAGGGGGCACTGAAGCTTTCTTT. Its protein product is CASSQTGTGGTEAFF.

There are a few counts of this clonotype. CDR3 region: CASSRLETPRGTLYGYTF. The CDR3 region has the DNA TGCGCCAGCAGCCGACTGGAAACCCCGCGAGGGACCCTATATGGCTACACCTTC. The V and J genes are TRBV4-1 and TRBJ1-2; weak D call: TRBD1 (5 bases). Germline assignment: CDR1 MGHRA and CDR2 YSYEKL. Trimming cost V 4 bases and J 5 bases, with 26 bases left between them. This CDR3 has 18 amino acids.

This clonotype was recorded many times. This chain connects TRBV12-3 or TRBV12-4 to TRBJ2-3, with D perhaps TRBD2 (6 bases). The CDR3 has 14 amino acids. V was pared by 6 bases and J by 1 base, with 11 bases between. This chain's CDR3 is CASRQAGRTDTQYF. The CDR3 DNA is TGTGCCAGCAGGCAAGCGGGCCGCACAGATACGCAGTATTTT.

This chain links TRBV7-2 with TRBJ2-7; TRBD2 agrees at 7 bases. Germline CDR1 SGHTA, CDR2 FQGNSA. V was clipped by 2 bases and J by 2 bases; unmatched bases: 15. CDR3 length: 18 amino acids. The CDR3 sequence: CASSLNPLAARATYEQYF. CDR3 sequence (DNA): TGTGCCAGCAGCTTAAATCCTCTAGCGGCCCGGGCGACCTACGAGCAGTACTTC.

A few counts support this clonotype. V is TRBV25-1 and J is TRBJ2-7, with D maybe TRBD1 (5 bases). Germline values: CDR1 MGHDK, CDR2 SYGVNS. V dropped 2 bases and J dropped 5 bases, with 10 bases sitting between them. This CDR3 region has 13 residues. The CDR3 sequence: CASSESRGHEQYF. The CDR3 nucleotides read TGTGCCAGCAGTGAAAGTAGGGGTCACGAGCAGTACTTC.

This clonotype was picked up many times. The V gene is TRBV5-1, the J gene TRBJ2-1, with D uncertain. The germline V gene encodes CDR1 SGHRS and CDR2 YFSETQ. The CDR3 is 14 residues long. Trimming stripped 1 base from V and 0 bases from J, with 5 bases between. CDR3 region: CASSLKSSYNEQFF. The CDR3 coding sequence is TGCGCCAGCAGCTTGAAGAGCTCCTACAATGAGCAGTTCTTC.

The chain uses TRBV5-1 and TRBJ1-2; unclear D gene. Germline V gives CDR1 SGHRS, CDR2 YFSETQ. The CDR3 is 14 residues long. Trimming pared 0 bases from V and 1 base from J, leaving 7 bases between. CDR3 amino acids: CASSLGKSNYGYTF. DNA of the CDR3: TGCGCCAGCAGCTTGGGCAAGAGTAACTATGGCTACACCTTC. The full variable domain, in which reference TRBV5-1 and TRBJ1-2 provide the parts outside the CDR3, is KAGVTQTPRYLIKTRGQQVTLSCSPISGHRSVSWYQQTPGQGLQFLFEYFSETQRNKGNFPGRFSGRQFSNSRSEMNVSTLELGDSALYLCASSLGKSNYGYTFGSGTRLTVV.

The chain is built from TRBV9 and TRBJ2-7, with D uncertain. Germline CDR1 is SGDLS and CDR2 is YYNGEE. Trimming took off 4 bases at V and 7 bases at J, with 12 bases between the two ends. The CDR3 consists of 12 residues. CDR3: CASSSPPGEQYF. CDR3 in DNA: TGTGCCAGCAGCTCCCCCCCCGGTGAGCAGTACTTC. The full variable domain, in which reference TRBV9 and TRBJ2-7 provide the parts outside the CDR3, is DSGVTQTPKHLITATGQRVTLRCSPRSGDLSVYWYQQSLDQGLQFLIQYYNGEERAKGNILERFSAQQFPDLHSELNLSSLELGDSALYFCASSSPPGEQYFGPGTRLTVT.

The chain couples TRBV28 to TRBJ1-5; no definite D call. Trimming shortened V by 5 bases and J by 2 bases, and 13 bases separated the two germline ends. CDR3 length: 15 residues. Germline CDR1 is MDHEN and CDR2 is SYDVKM. The CDR3 DNA reads as TGTGCCAGCAGTGCTCGGGGTTTAGGCAATCAGCCCCAGCATTTT. Protein product: CASSARGLGNQPQHF.

This clonotype was seen a handful of times. J is TRBJ2-3 and V is TRBV12-3 or TRBV12-4, with no clear D. Deletions cut 5 bases from V and 1 base from J, with 10 bases between. The CDR3 consists of 14 residues. The CDR3 nucleotides read TGTGCCAGCAGTCCCCGCAGTCGCACAGATACGCAGTATTTT. Translating gives CASSPRSRTDTQYF.

The chain is built from TRBV12-3 or TRBV12-4 and TRBJ2-7, with D unresolved. This CDR3 spans 11 amino acids. V gave up 7 bases and J gave up 8 bases, with 12 bases separating them. The CDR3 protein is CASIPGWKQYF. Here the CDR3 DNA reads TGTGCCAGCATTCCCGGGTGGAAGCAGTACTTC.

In regard to this clonotype: A junction boundary mismatches the germline segment, possibly from a read error. The chain carries TRBV6-1 and TRBJ2-1; 9 bases match TRBD2. CDR3 length: 14 residues. Looked up from germline, CDR1 is MNHNS and CDR2 is SASEGT. CDR3: CASSKTISGSGRGF. Written as DNA, the CDR3 is TGTGCCAGCAGCAAAACCATTAGCGGGAGCGGTAGGGGTTTC.

The chain is built from TRBV6-6 and TRBJ2-2; TRBD1 aligns across 7 bases. The J segment lost 4 bases and the V segment lost 0 bases, leaving 8 bases of the junction unmatched. Looked up from germline, CDR1 is MNHNY and CDR2 is SVGAGI (reference sequence). There are 17 residues in the CDR3. CDR3 in amino acids: CASSYSRGGGSTGELFF. CDR3 DNA: TGTGCCAGCAGTTACTCGAGAGGGGGCGGAAGCACCGGGGAGCTGTTTTTT.

This clonotype was observed a handful of times. V gene TRBV7-9 combines with J gene TRBJ1-5; 7 nucleotides align to TRBD1. J lost 0 bases, V lost 4 bases, and 6 bases had no gene match. Germline values: CDR1 SEHNR, CDR2 FQNEAQ (reference sequence). The CDR3 totals 16 residues. The CDR3: CASSYRDSDSNQPQHF. CDR3 coding DNA: TGTGCCAGCAGCTACCGGGACAGCGATAGCAATCAGCCCCAGCATTTT.

The chain employs TRBV10-3 and TRBJ2-3; 12 bases are a match to TRBD2. Trimming removed 9 bases from V and 4 bases from J; junction bases left unmatched: 8. From germline, CDR1 is ENHRY and CDR2 SYGVKD. The CDR3 is 15 residues long. This CDR3 reads CAMAGTSGFPDTQYF. The CDR3 DNA reads as TGTGCCATGGCGGGGACTAGCGGGTTCCCAGATACGCAGTATTTT.

This clonotype was found a few times. V is TRBV3-1 and J is TRBJ2-1; TRBD1 might be the D (6 bases). The V and J ends lost 3 bases and 9 bases respectively, with 18 bases between them. This CDR3 is built from 15 residues. Germline values: CDR1 LGHDT, CDR2 YNNKEL (reference sequence). CDR3 in amino acids: CASSHRTGLGGEQFF. CDR3 nucleotide sequence: TGTGCCAGCAGCCATAGAACGGGGCTAGGGGGTGAGCAGTTCTTC.

This chain connects TRBV12-3 or TRBV12-4 to TRBJ2-3, with 9 bases identical to TRBD1. Germline trimming cut 3 bases from V and 2 bases from J; bases unmatched to any gene: 6. The CDR3 runs 16 residues. The CDR3, as DNA: TGTGCCAGCAGTTTGGGACAGGGCACCCTCACAGATACGCAGTATTTT. This gives the protein CASSLGQGTLTDTQYF.